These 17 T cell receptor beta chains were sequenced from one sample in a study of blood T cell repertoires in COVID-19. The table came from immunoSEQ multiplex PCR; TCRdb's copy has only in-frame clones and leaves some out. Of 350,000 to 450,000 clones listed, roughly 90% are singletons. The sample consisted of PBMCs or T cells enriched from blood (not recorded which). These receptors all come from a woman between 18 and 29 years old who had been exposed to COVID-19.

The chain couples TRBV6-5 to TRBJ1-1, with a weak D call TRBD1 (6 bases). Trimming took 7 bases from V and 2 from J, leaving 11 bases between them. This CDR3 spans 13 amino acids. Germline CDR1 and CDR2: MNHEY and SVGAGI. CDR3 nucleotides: TGTGCCAGCAATGGACAGCTAAACACTGAAGCTTTCTTT. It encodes CASNGQLNTEAFF.

The CDR3 nucleotides are TGTGCCAGCAGCTTTCCGGGGAGCAGGGGCTACACCTTC. It encodes CASSFPGSRGYTF. The chain is built from TRBV5-6 and TRBJ1-2; no clear D. This CDR3 spans 13 amino acids. Trimming cost V 2 bases and J 8 bases, with 13 bases left between them. CDR1 and CDR2 from the germline V gene are SGHDT and YYEEEE. Filled out from reference TRBV5-6 and TRBJ1-2, the complete variable domain reads DAGVTQSPTHLIKTRGQQVTLRCSPKSGHDTVSWYQQALGQGPQFIFQYYEEEERQRGNFPDRFSGHQFPNYSSELNVNALLLGDSALYLCASSFPGSRGYTFGSGTRLTVV.

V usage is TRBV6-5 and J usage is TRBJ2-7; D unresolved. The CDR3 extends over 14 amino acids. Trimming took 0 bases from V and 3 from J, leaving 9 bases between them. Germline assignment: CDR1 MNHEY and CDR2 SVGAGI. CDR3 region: CASSYSSGDYEQYF. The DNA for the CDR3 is TGTGCCAGCAGTTACTCGAGTGGTGACTACGAGCAGTACTTC.

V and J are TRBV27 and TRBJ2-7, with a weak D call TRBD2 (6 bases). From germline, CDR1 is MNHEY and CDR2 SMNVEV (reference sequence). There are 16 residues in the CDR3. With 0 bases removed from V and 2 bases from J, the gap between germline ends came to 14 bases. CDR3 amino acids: CASSLSLGGRTYEQYF. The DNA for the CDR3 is TGTGCCAGCAGTTTATCCCTCGGAGGGAGAACCTACGAGCAGTACTTC.

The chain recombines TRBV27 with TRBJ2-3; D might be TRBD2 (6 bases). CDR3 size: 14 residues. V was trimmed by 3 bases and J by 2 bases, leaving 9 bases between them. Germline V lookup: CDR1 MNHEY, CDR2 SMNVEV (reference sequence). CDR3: CASSFGGTTDTQYF. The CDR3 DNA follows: TGTGCCAGCAGTTTTGGCGGGACCACAGATACGCAGTATTTT.

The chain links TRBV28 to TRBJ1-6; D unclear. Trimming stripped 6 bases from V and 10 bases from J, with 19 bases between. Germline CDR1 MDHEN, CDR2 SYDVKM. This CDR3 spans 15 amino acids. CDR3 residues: CASSPPGKRESPLHF. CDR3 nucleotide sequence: TGTGCCAGCAGCCCTCCGGGGAAAAGAGAATCACCCCTCCACTTT.

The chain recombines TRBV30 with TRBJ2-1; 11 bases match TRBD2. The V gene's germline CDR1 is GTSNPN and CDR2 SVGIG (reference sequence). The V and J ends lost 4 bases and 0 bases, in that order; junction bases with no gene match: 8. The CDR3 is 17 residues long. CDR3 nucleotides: TGTGCCTGGATTAATCTAGCGGGGGGCCCCTCCTACAATGAGCAGTTCTTC. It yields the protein CAWINLAGGPSYNEQFF.

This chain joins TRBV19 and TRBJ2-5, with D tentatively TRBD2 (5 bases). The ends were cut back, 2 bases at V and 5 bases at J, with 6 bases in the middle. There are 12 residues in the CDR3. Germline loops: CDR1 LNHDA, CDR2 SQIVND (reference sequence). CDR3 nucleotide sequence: TGTGCCAGTAGTATAAGAGGGGAGACCCAGTACTTC. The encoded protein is CASSIRGETQYF.

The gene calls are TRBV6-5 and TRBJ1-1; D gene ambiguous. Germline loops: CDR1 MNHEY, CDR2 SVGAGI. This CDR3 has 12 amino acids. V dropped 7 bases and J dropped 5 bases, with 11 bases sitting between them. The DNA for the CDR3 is TGTGCCAGCAAATACGGGGTAACTGAAGCTTTCTTT. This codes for CASKYGVTEAFF.

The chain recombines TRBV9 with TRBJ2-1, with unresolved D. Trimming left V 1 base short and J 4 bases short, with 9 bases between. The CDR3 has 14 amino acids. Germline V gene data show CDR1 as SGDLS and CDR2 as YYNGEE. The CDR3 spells CASSVTPYYNEQFF. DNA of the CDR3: TGTGCCAGCAGCGTAACTCCCTATTACAATGAGCAGTTCTTC.

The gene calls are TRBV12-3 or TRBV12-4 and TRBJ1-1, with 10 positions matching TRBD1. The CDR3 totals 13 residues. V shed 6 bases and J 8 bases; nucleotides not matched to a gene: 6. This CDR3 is CASSWTGGSEAFF. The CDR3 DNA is TGTGCCAGCAGCTGGACAGGGGGTTCCGAAGCTTTCTTT.

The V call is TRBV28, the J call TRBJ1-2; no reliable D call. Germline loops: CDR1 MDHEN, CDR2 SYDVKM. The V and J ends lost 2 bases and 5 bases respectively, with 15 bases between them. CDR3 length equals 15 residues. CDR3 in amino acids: CASSLATKRLYGYTF. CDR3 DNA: TGTGCCAGCAGTTTAGCCACCAAGAGACTATATGGCTACACCTTC.

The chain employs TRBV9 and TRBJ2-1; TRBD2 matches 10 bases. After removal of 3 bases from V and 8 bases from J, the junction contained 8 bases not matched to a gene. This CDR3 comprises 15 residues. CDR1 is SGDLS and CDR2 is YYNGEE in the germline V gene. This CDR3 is CASSASGLAFDEQFF. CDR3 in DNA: TGTGCCAGCAGCGCCTCGGGACTAGCGTTCGATGAGCAGTTCTTC.

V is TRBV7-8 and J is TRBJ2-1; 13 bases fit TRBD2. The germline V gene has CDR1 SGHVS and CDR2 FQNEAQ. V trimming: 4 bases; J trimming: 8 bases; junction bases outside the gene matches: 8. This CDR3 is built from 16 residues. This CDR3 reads CASSSRTSGSGDEQFF. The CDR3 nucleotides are TGTGCCAGCAGCTCCCGGACTAGCGGGAGTGGGGATGAGCAGTTCTTC.

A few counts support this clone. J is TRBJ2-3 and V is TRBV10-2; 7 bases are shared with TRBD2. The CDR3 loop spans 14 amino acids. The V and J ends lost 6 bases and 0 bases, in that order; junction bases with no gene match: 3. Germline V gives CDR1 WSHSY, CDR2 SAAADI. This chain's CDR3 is CASRGDYSTDTQYF. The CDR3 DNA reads TGCGCCAGCAGGGGGGACTACAGCACAGATACGCAGTATTTT.

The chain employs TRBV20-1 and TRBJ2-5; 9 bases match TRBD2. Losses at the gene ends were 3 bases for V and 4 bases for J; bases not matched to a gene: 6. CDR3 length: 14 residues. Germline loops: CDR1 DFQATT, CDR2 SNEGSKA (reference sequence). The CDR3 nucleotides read TGCAGTGCTAGTCAGGCTAGCGGGACAGAGACCCAGTACTTC. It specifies CSASQASGTETQYF.

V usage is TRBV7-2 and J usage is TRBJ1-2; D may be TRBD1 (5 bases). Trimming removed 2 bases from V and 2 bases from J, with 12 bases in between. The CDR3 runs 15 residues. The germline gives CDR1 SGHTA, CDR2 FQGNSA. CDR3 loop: CASSLSGHRNYGYTF. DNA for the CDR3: TGTGCCAGCAGCTTAAGTGGACACCGAAACTATGGCTACACCTTC.